These T cell receptor beta chains were read from a single sample in a study of blood T cell repertoires in COVID-19. Clones were sequenced by immunoSEQ multiplex PCR, and TCRdb holds only the in-frame ones, with some missing. The sample consists of about 83,000 clones, more than 75% of them appearing once. Sequenced: peripheral blood. The receptors come from a man older than 75 with active or convalescent COVID-19. CDR3s include the opening cysteine and the closing phenylalanine or tryptophan. Each record gives: clone size, V gene, J gene, D gene, CDR3 protein, CDR3 DNA. A D gene is named only where the DNA matches it firmly. Some rows have no size entry. The others give once, few or many, or a class for an expanded clone.

.	TRBV2	TRBJ2-2	TRBD1	CASNRGLAGTGELFF	TGTGCCAGCAACAGGGGGCTGGCGGGCACCGGGGAGCTGTTTTTT
.	TRBV5-1	TRBJ1-1	TRBD1	CASSFDNRGTEAFF	TGCGCCAGCAGCTTCGACAACAGGGGGACTGAAGCTTTCTTT
.	TRBV6-5	TRBJ2-5	TRBD2	CASSPPGGRGETQYF	TGTGCCAGCAGTCCGCCAGGTGGGAGGGGAGAGACCCAGTACTTC
.	TRBV14	TRBJ1-1	TRBD1	CASRLFRTGTKNTEAFF	TGTGCCAGCAGACTTTTTCGGACAGGGACGAAGAACACTGAAGCTTTCTTT
.	TRBV5-1	TRBJ2-1	TRBD2	CASSSGLAGRNEQFF	TGCGCCAGCAGTTCCGGACTAGCGGGACGGAATGAGCAGTTCTTC
.	TRBV3-1/TRBV3-2	TRBJ2-1	TRBD1	CASSFTGQGIVEQFF	TGTGCCAGCAGCTTTACGGGACAGGGCATCGTTGAGCAGTTCTTC
.	TRBV27	TRBJ2-6	.	CASSPIGANVLTF	TGTGCCAGCAGCCCAATTGGGGCCAACGTCCTGACTTTC
.	TRBV29-1	TRBJ1-1	TRBD1	CSVRDRNTEAFF	TGCAGCGTTAGGGACAGAAACACTGAAGCTTTCTTT
.	TRBV2	TRBJ2-5	TRBD2	CASSVAPRGGGETQYF	TGTGCCAGCAGTGTGGCTCCTAGGGGCGGGGGAGAGACCCAGTACTTC
.	TRBV5-1	TRBJ1-2	.	CASSLGGNGYTF	TGCGCCAGCAGCTTGGGAGGGAATGGCTACACCTTC
.	TRBV5-8	TRBJ1-1	.	CASSLFATTEAFF	TGTGCCAGCAGCTTGTTTGCTACGACTGAAGCTTTCTTT
.	TRBV5-1	TRBJ2-1	TRBD1	CASSWDREGEQFF	TGCGCCAGCAGTTGGGACAGGGAAGGTGAGCAGTTCTTC
.	TRBV7-8	TRBJ1-5	.	CASGDRGNQPQHF	TGTGCCAGCGGGGACCGGGGGAATCAGCCCCAGCATTTT
.	TRBV24-1	TRBJ2-3	.	CATSGGLGTDTQYF	TGTGCCACCAGTGGGGGACTCGGCACAGATACGCAGTATTTT
few	TRBV7-8	TRBJ1-2	.	CASSLGPGDPYGYTF	TGTGCCAGCAGCCTCGGCCCCGGAGACCCCTATGGCTACACCTTC
few	TRBV19	TRBJ1-5	.	CASSIKVGRVGNQPQHF	TGTGCCAGTAGTATTAAGGTCGGCAGGGTTGGCAATCAGCCCCAGCATTTT
.	TRBV24-1	TRBJ2-1	.	CATSDGRGRSEQFF	TGTGCCACCAGTGATGGGAGAGGTAGGAGTGAGCAGTTCTTC
.	TRBV3-1/TRBV3-2	TRBJ1-3	.	CASSPPLPGFGNTIYF	TGTGCCAGCAGCCCGCCCCTTCCAGGGTTTGGAAACACCATATATTTT
.	TRBV28	TRBJ2-3	TRBD1	CASSGQGPTDTQYF	TGTGCCAGCAGCGGACAGGGGCCCACAGATACGCAGTATTTT
.	TRBV3-1/TRBV3-2	TRBJ1-6	.	CASSQDLVRGNSPLHF	TGTGCCAGCAGCCAAGATCTTGTCAGGGGTAATTCACCCCTCCACTTT
.	TRBV28	TRBJ1-2	.	CASSSGVGAFYGYTF	TGTGCCAGCAGTTCCGGTGTAGGGGCCTTCTATGGCTACACCTTC
.	TRBV10-1	TRBJ2-3	TRBD1	CASSDSRTGGGTDTQYF	TGCGCCAGCAGTGACTCCCGGACAGGGGGCGGCACAGATACGCAGTATTTT
.	TRBV4-1	TRBJ1-2	.	CASNRGQNYGYTF	TGCGCCAGCAACCGCGGACAGAACTATGGCTACACCTTC
.	TRBV9	TRBJ2-2	.	CASSVEVTVWAGELFF	TGTGCCAGCAGCGTAGAGGTTACAGTTTGGGCCGGGGAGCTGTTTTTT
.	TRBV19	TRBJ1-5	.	CASSTPSQPQHF	TGTGCCAGTAGTACCCCCTCCCAGCCCCAGCATTTT
.	TRBV4-2	TRBJ2-3	TRBD2	CASSQDGVGRWDTQYF	TGTGCCAGCAGCCAAGACGGGGTCGGGAGGTGGGATACGCAGTATTTT
once	TRBV5-4	TRBJ1-6	.	CASSQRGRDSYNSPLHF	TGTGCCAGCTCACAGCGGGGCCGGGACTCCTATAATTCACCCCTCCACTTT
.	TRBV27	TRBJ1-5	.	CASSFRGSQPQHF	TGTGCCAGCAGTTTTCGAGGGAGTCAGCCCCAGCATTTT
few	TRBV6-5	TRBJ1-5	.	CASSPDKSNQPQHF	TGTGCCAGCAGCCCCGACAAAAGCAATCAGCCCCAGCATTTT
.	TRBV6-5	TRBJ1-2	TRBD1	CASTRGQGASGYTF	TGTGCCAGTACCCGGGGACAGGGGGCGTCGGGCTACACCTTC
.	TRBV2	TRBJ1-6	.	CASSGGGRANSPLHF	TGTGCCAGCAGTGGGGGAGGCAGGGCTAATTCACCCCTCCACTTT
few	TRBV28	TRBJ1-3	.	CASSDPGGTGRYSGNTIYF	TGTGCCAGCTCAGACCCGGGGGGGACGGGGCGATACTCTGGAAACACCATATATTTT
.	TRBV5-1	TRBJ1-4	.	CASSHAGYNEKLFF	TGCGCCAGCAGCCACGCGGGTTATAATGAAAAACTGTTTTTT
.	TRBV28	TRBJ1-5	TRBD1	CASSYPQTGNQPQHF	TGTGCCAGCAGTTACCCCCAGACAGGGAATCAGCCCCAGCATTTT
.	TRBV28	TRBJ2-2	TRBD2	CASSLTGGPRPGELFF	TGTGCCAGCAGTTTAACGGGGGGGCCTCGTCCCGGGGAGCTGTTTTTT
.	TRBV11-1	TRBJ2-5	TRBD1	CASSWGDRTLSETQYF	TGTGCCAGCAGCTGGGGGGACAGGACCCTCAGCGAGACCCAGTACTTC
.	TRBV9	TRBJ1-4	TRBD1	CASSPRTGGFEKLFF	TGTGCCAGCAGCCCCAGGACAGGGGGCTTTGAAAAACTGTTTTTT
.	TRBV7-8	TRBJ1-2	.	CASSPSGRANFYGYTF	TGTGCCAGCAGCCCTAGCGGCAGGGCTAATTTCTATGGCTACACCTTC
.	TRBV2	TRBJ1-1	.	CASSGNRDFRTEAFF	TGTGCCAGCAGTGGGAACAGGGATTTTCGGACTGAAGCTTTCTTT
.	TRBV28	TRBJ1-5	.	CASSQAGPNQPQHF	TGTGCCAGCAGCCAAGCAGGCCCCAATCAGCCCCAGCATTTT
.	TRBV11-2	TRBJ2-1	.	CASSPHFTGNEQFF	TGTGCCAGCAGCCCCCACTTCACCGGCAATGAGCAGTTCTTC
.	TRBV19	TRBJ2-3	.	CASSISAGSGPVTDTQYF	TGTGCCAGTAGTATATCGGCTGGGAGCGGTCCTGTCACAGATACGCAGTATTTT
.	TRBV6-5	TRBJ1-1	TRBD1	CASSTGNAGTEAFF	TGTGCCAGCTCGACAGGGAATGCGGGAACTGAAGCTTTCTTT
.	TRBV13	TRBJ2-5	TRBD2	CASSLGGTSGRSETQYF	TGTGCCAGCAGCTTAGGGGGGACTAGCGGGAGATCAGAGACCCAGTACTTC
.	TRBV5-1	TRBJ1-1	.	CASSLGGRTEAFF	TGCGCCAGCAGTTTGGGCGGTCGGACTGAAGCTTTCTTT
.	TRBV18	TRBJ1-3	.	CASSTAQGNTIYF	TGTGCCAGCTCTACAGCTCAAGGAAACACCATATATTTT
once	TRBV27	TRBJ2-3	TRBD1	CASSPGQFTDTQYF	TGTGCCAGCAGTCCGGGACAGTTCACAGATACGCAGTATTTT
.	TRBV19	TRBJ1-5	.	CASGGLGNQPQHF	TGTGCCAGTGGGGGGTTGGGCAATCAGCCCCAGCATTTT
.	TRBV6-5	TRBJ1-1	.	CASSYRRGGEAFF	TGTGCCAGCAGTTACCGGAGGGGGGGTGAAGCTTTCTTT
few	TRBV19	TRBJ1-4	.	CASSLRGGRGEKLFF	TGTGCCAGTAGCCTCCGCGGGGGCAGGGGTGAAAAACTGTTTTTT
.	TRBV7-2	TRBJ2-1	TRBD2	CASSLASSGNNEQFF	TGTGCCAGCAGCTTAGCGTCTAGCGGGAACAATGAGCAGTTCTTC
once	TRBV25-1	TRBJ2-1	.	CASSDLQGMIYNEQFF	TGTGCCAGCAGCGACTTACAGGGAATGATCTACAATGAGCAGTTCTTC
.	TRBV19	TRBJ1-6	TRBD1	CASNIQGAGNSPLHF	TGTGCCAGTAACATACAGGGGGCAGGTAATTCACCCCTCCACTTT
.	TRBV6-5	TRBJ1-5	.	CASQTSNQPQHF	TGTGCCAGCCAGACAAGCAATCAGCCCCAGCATTTT
.	TRBV29-1	TRBJ1-4	TRBD1	CSANQGGLDEKLFF	TGCAGCGCTAACCAGGGGGGTTTAGATGAAAAACTGTTTTTT
.	TRBV7-9	TRBJ2-1	.	CASSKWDGGSNEQFF	TGTGCCAGCAGCAAATGGGACGGGGGTTCCAATGAGCAGTTCTTC
.	TRBV19	TRBJ2-2	TRBD1	CASRRPGQGHTGELFF	TGTGCCAGTAGGCGTCCGGGACAGGGGCACACCGGGGAGCTGTTTTTT
once	TRBV10-1	TRBJ2-1	TRBD2	CASSDQAGGAAYNEQFF	TGCGCCAGCAGTGACCAGGCGGGAGGGGCTGCGTACAATGAGCAGTTCTTC
.	TRBV7-2	TRBJ2-1	TRBD2	CASSLRARGGRNEQFF	TGTGCCAGCAGCTTAAGGGCCCGGGGGGGCCGAAATGAGCAGTTCTTC
few	TRBV5-1	TRBJ1-5	.	CASSLGTYSNQPQHF	TGCGCCAGCAGCTTGGGCACATATAGCAATCAGCCCCAGCATTTT